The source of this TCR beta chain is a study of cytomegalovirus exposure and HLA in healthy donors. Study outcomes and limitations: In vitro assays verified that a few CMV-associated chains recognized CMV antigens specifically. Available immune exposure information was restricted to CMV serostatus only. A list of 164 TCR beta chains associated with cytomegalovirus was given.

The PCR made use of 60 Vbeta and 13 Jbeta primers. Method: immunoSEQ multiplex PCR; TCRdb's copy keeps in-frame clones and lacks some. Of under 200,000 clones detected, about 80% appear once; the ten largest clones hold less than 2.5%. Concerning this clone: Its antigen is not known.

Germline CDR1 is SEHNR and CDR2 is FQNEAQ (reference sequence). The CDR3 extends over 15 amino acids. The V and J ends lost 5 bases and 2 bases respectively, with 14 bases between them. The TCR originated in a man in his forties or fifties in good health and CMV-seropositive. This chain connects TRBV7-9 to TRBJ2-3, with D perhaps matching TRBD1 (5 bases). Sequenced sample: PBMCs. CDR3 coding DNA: TGTGCCAGCAGCCCTTGGACATCCCTCACAGATACGCAGTATTTT. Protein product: CASSPWTSLTDTQYF.